This T cell receptor beta chain was sequenced for a study of blood T cell repertoires in COVID-19. Study-wide background: PBMCs, B-cell-depleted T cells, or T cells provided the cDNA or gDNA that made up the material.

The data were produced by immunoSEQ multiplex PCR, yet TCRdb's version contains in-frame clones alone and is incomplete. The table includes 200,000 to 300,000 clones, approximately 85% detected once. V was pared by 2 bases and J by 6 bases, with 13 bases between. The CDR3 extends over 13 amino acids. Per the germline V gene, CDR1 is GTSNPN and CDR2 is SVGIG (reference sequence). This TCR was sampled from a woman aged 55-69 years with active or convalescent COVID-19. The sequenced material came from peripheral blood. This rearrangement joins TRBV30 to TRBJ1-1; D is perhaps TRBD1 (6 bases). The CDR3 loop reads CAWSRGSVPEAFF. CDR3 bases: TGTGCCTGGAGTAGGGGGTCGGTCCCTGAAGCTTTCTTT.